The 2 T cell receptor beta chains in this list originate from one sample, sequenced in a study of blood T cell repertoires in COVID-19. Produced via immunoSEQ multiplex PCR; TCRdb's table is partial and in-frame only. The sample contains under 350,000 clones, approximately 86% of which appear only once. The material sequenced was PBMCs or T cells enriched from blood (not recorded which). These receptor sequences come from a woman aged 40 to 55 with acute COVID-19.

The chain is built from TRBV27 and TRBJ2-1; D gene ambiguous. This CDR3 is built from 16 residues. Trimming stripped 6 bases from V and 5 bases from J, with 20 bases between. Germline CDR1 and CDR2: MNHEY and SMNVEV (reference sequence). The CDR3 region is CASSLLRSQSNNEQFF. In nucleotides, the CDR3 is TGTGCCAGCAGCCTACTACGTTCCCAGTCCAACAATGAGCAGTTCTTC.

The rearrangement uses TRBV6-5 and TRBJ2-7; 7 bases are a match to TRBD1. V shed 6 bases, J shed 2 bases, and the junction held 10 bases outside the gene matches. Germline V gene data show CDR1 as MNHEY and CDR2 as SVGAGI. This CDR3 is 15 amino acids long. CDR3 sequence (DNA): TGTGCCAGCAGCTTAACCGGGACAGTGACCTACGAGCAGTACTTC. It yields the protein CASSLTGTVTYEQYF.